This T cell receptor beta chain derives from a study of control samples from healthy donors and cancer patients. The CDR3 sequence is 14 residues long. The germline V gene has CDR1 MGHRA and CDR2 YSYEKL. The V gene end was trimmed by 4 bases and the J gene end by 6 bases; junction bases not matched to a gene: 7. Profiling relied on immunoSEQ multiplex PCR, and the TCRdb table lists in-frame clones only, not all of them. Here the sample spans about 190,000 clones, about 90% being singletons. The receptor was derived from a man younger than 40 in good health. The specimen sequenced was blood. The chain uses TRBV4-1 and TRBJ1-2; 8 bases agree with TRBD1. The CDR3 nucleotides are TGCGCCAGCAGCCCGGGGGCAGGGGGCGATGGCTACACCTTC. Translated: CASSPGAGGDGYTF.